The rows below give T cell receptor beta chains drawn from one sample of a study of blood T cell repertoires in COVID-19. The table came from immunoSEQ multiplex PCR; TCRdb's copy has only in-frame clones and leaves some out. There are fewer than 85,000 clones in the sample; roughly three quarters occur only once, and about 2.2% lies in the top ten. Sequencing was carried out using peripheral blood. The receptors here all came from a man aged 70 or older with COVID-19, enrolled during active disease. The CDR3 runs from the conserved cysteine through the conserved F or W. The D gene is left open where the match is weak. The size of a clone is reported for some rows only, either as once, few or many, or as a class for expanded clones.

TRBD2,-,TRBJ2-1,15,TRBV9,CASSVVTSDYNEQFF,TGTGCCAGCAGCGTAGTCACTAGCGACTACAATGAGCAGTTCTTC
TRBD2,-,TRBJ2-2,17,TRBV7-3,CASSHLPGLAPTGELFF,TGTGCCAGCAGCCACCTCCCGGGACTAGCTCCCACCGGGGAGCTGTTTTTT
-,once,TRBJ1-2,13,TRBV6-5,CASSFGQNYGYTF,TGTGCCAGCAGTTTTGGACAGAACTATGGCTACACCTTC
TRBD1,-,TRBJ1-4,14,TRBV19,CASSIRDRNEKLFF,TGTGCCAGTAGTATACGGGACAGAAATGAAAAACTGTTTTTT
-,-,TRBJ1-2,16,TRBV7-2,CASSLDRWAGNYGYTF,TGTGCCAGCAGCTTAGATAGGTGGGCAGGGAACTATGGCTACACCTTC
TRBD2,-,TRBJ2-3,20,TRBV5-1,CASSSPGQFLAGGTTDTQYF,TGCGCCAGCAGTTCCCCGGGACAATTTCTGGCGGGAGGAACCACAGATACGCAGTATTTT
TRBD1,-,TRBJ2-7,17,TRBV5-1,CASSLARGQGPTYEQYF,TGCGCCAGCAGCTTGGCCAGGGGACAGGGGCCGACCTACGAGCAGTACTTC
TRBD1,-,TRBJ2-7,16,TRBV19,CASSIQQGLSSYEQYF,TGTGCCAGTAGTATACAACAGGGGTTAAGCTCCTACGAGCAGTACTTC
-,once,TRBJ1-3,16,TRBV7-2,CASSLRWGDYGNTIYF,TGTGCCAGCAGCTTAAGATGGGGGGACTACGGAAACACCATATATTTT
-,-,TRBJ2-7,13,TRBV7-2,CASSTAVGYEQYF,TGTGCCAGCAGTACAGCGGTCGGCTACGAGCAGTACTTC
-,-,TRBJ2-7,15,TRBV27,CASRIRDTVSYEQYF,TGTGCCAGCAGGATCCGGGACACGGTCTCCTACGAGCAGTACTTC
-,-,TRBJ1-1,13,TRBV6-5,CASSKTANTEAFF,TGTGCCAGTTCAAAGACAGCAAACACTGAAGCTTTCTTT
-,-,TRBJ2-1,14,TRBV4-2,CASSQVSFNNEQFF,TGTGCCAGCAGCCAAGTTTCCTTTAACAATGAGCAGTTCTTC
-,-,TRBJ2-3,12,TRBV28,CASESSTDTQYF,TGTGCCAGCGAGTCTAGCACAGATACGCAGTATTTT
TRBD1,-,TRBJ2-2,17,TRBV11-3,CASSLMTGDQSTGELFF,TGTGCCAGCAGCTTGATGACAGGGGACCAATCCACCGGGGAGCTGTTTTTT
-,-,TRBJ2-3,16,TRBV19,CASSTSTGLITDTQYF,TGTGCCAGTAGTACCTCCACAGGGTTGATCACAGATACGCAGTATTTT
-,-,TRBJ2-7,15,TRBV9,CASSVEAGASYEQYF,TGTGCCAGCAGCGTAGAAGCCGGAGCTTCCTACGAGCAGTACTTC
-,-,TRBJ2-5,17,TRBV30,CAWKVGDIRIVRETQYF,TGTGCCTGGAAGGTTGGGGACATTCGTATTGTACGAGAGACCCAGTACTTC
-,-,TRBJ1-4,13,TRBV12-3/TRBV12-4,CASSSTANEKLFF,TGTGCCAGCAGTTCAACTGCGAATGAAAAACTGTTTTTT
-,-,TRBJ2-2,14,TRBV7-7,CASRRDTYTGELFF,TGTGCTAGCAGGAGGGACACATACACCGGGGAGCTGTTTTTT
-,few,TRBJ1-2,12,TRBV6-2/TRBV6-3,CASSWQGSGYTF,TGTGCCAGCAGTTGGCAGGGAAGCGGCTACACCTTC
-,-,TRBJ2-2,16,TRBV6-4,CASSDERRSNTGELFF,TGTGCCAGCAGTGACGAAAGGAGATCGAACACCGGGGAGCTGTTTTTT
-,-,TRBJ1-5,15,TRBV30,CAWSVRQGTNQPQHF,TGTGCCTGGAGTGTACGCCAGGGAACTAATCAGCCCCAGCATTTT
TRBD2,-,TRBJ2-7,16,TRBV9,CASSVGVSGADYEQYF,TGTGCCAGCAGCGTAGGGGTTAGCGGGGCGGACTACGAGCAGTACTTC
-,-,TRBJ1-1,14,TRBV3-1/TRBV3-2,CASSRAMSNTEAFF,TGTGCCAGCAGCCGCGCGATGAGTAACACTGAAGCTTTCTTT
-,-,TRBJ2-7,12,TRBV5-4,CASSLQTYEQYF,TGTGCCAGCAGCTTGCAAACCTACGAGCAGTACTTC
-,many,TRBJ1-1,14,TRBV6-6,CASSYTTGLTEAFF,TGTGCCAGCAGTTACACTACAGGGTTAACTGAAGCTTTCTTT
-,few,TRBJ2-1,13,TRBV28,CASRPTGDNEQFF,TGTGCCAGCAGGCCTACAGGAGACAATGAGCAGTTCTTC
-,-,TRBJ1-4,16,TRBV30,CAWSVESRVGDEKLFF,TGTGCCTGGAGTGTAGAGTCTCGGGTGGGTGATGAAAAACTGTTTTTT
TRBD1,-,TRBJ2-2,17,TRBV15,CATSRDWGQSDTGELFF,TGTGCCACCAGCAGAGATTGGGGACAGTCGGACACCGGGGAGCTGTTTTTT
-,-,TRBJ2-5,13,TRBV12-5,CASGTPNGETQYF,TGTGCTAGTGGTACCCCGAACGGGGAGACCCAGTACTTC
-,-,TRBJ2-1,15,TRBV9,CASSVGATINNEQFF,TGTGCCAGCAGCGTGGGAGCCACCATCAACAATGAGCAGTTCTTC
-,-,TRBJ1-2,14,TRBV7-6,CASSLQSGSYGYTF,TGTGCCAGCAGCCTGCAGAGCGGATCCTATGGCTACACCTTC
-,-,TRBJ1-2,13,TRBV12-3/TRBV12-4,CASSLQGWYGYTF,TGTGCCAGCAGTTTACAGGGTTGGTATGGCTACACCTTC
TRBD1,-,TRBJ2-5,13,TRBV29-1,CSVEGTGGETQYF,TGCAGCGTTGAAGGGACAGGGGGAGAGACCCAGTACTTC
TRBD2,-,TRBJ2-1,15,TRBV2,CASSPRTSGYNEQFF,TGTGCCAGCAGTCCTCGGACTAGCGGGTACAATGAGCAGTTCTTC
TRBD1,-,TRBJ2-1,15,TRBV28,CASSFVDRGGNEQFF,TGTGCCAGCAGTTTCGTGGACAGGGGGGGAAATGAGCAGTTCTTC
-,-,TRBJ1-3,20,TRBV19,CASSIVGGRLVSSSGNTIYF,TGTGCCAGTAGTATAGTTGGAGGTCGCCTCGTCTCGAGCTCTGGAAACACCATATATTTT
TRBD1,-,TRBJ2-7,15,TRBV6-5,CASSQTGGGYYEQYF,TGTGCCAGCAGCCAGACAGGGGGTGGGTACTACGAGCAGTACTTC
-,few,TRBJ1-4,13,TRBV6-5,CASSQTGDEKLFF,TGTGCCAGCAGTCAGACAGGCGACGAAAAACTGTTTTTT
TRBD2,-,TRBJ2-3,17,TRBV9,CASSVGLAVSRTDTQYF,TGTGCCAGCAGCGTCGGACTAGCGGTCTCCCGCACAGATACGCAGTATTTT
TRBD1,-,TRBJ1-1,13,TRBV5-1,CASSGTGATEAFF,TGCGCCAGCAGCGGGACAGGGGCCACTGAAGCTTTCTTT
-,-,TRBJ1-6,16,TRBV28,CASSPEGSSYNSPLHF,TGTGCCAGTTCCCCAGAAGGGAGCTCCTATAATTCACCCCTCCACTTT
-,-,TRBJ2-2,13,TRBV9,CASSGGPSGELFF,TGTGCCAGCAGCGGAGGGCCCTCTGGGGAGCTGTTTTTT
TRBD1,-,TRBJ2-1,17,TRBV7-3,CASSLIGTGGSYNEQFF,TGTGCCAGCAGCTTAATCGGGACAGGGGGCTCCTACAATGAGCAGTTCTTC
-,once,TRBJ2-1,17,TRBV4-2,CASSQERAPSSYNEQFF,TGTGCCAGCAGCCAAGAGAGGGCTCCCAGCTCCTACAATGAGCAGTTCTTC
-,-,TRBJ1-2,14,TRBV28,CASSWGRTNYGYTF,TGTGCCAGCAGTTGGGGCAGGACAAACTATGGCTACACCTTC